This entry lists 16 T cell receptor delta chains sequenced from one sample in a study of γδ T cells in repeated Plasmodium falciparum infection. Vgamma9/Vdelta2+ and Vdelta2-negative gammadelta T cells were flow-sorted from PBMC for bulk sequencing. TCRdb repeated clone calling on the multiplex PCR reads with CATT. Counted here are some 100,000 delta-chain clones, roughly 1.4% occurring once; the ten biggest clones make up over 8%. Sequences were obtained from gamma-delta T cells from blood. The receptors here all came from a pool of human donors (malaria-infected and uninfected, not separated).

With respect to this clone: It is likely a read error: a sequence one base away is far more abundant. Different DNA sequences within this sample yield the same CDR3. Here the V gene is TRDV3, but the J gene went uncalled; the table's D call, TRDD3, was not checked against the DNA. Germline loops: CDR1 TVYSNPD, CDR2 GDNSRS (reference sequence). CDR3 size: 17 residues. This chain's CDR3 is CAFLLSWGIRWTDKLIF. CDR3 in DNA: TGTGCCTTTTTACTGTCCTGGGGGATACGGTGGACCGATAAGCTCATCTTT.

To note about this clone: This DNA's translation differs at residue 6 from TCRdb's protein, which comes from a much larger clone; a read error is likely, and the protein shown is translated from the DNA. V and J are TRDV2 and TRDJ1, with TRDD3 matching over 7 bases. Since TCRdb gives no J gene, matching the DNA to germline was used here to assign it. The trim removed 3 bases at V and 1 base at J, leaving 10 bases unmatched. The CDR3 is 16 amino acids. Germline lookup yields CDR1 GEAIGNYY and CDR2 EKD. The chain's CDR3 is CACDGALGQGTDKLIF. Written as DNA, the CDR3 is TGTGCCTGTGACGGCGCACTGGGGCAGGGCACCGATAAACTCATCTTT.

The sample holds a few counts of this clone. J is TRDJ1 and V is TRDV1; 13 bases are a match to TRDD3. TCRdb carries no J gene annotation; the J gene was assigned here by matching the DNA with germline. V shed 3 bases, J shed 3 bases, and the junction held 22 bases outside the gene matches. Germline assignment: CDR1 TSWWSYY and CDR2 QGS. This CDR3 contains 22 residues. The CDR3 spells CALGDSFPTPYWGIRASDKLIF. CDR3 in DNA: TGTGCTCTTGGGGATTCCTTCCCCACTCCGTACTGGGGGATACGCGCGTCCGATAAACTCATCTTT.

This clone was recorded a few times. The chain joins TRDV1 to TRDJ1, with 11 bases that match TRDD3. Assignment of the J gene here rests on matching the DNA to germline, because TCRdb gives none. The length of the CDR3 is 23 residues. The V segment lost 1 base and the J segment 0 bases; nucleotides outside the gene matches: 22. CDR1 is TSWWSYY, CDR2 QGS, per germline. The CDR3 DNA is TGTGCTCTTGGGGAACATAGGGAACTGGGGGATAACCACTTGGGCCCCTACACCGATAAACTCATCTTT. Its protein product is CALGEHRELGDNHLGPYTDKLIF.

This clone was detected a few times. Possible read error: a much larger clone is one base away. The chain has TRDV1 and TRDJ1; TRDD3 matches at 9 bases. As TCRdb names no J gene, one was assigned here on the basis of a DNA match to germline. The CDR3 consists of 25 residues. Germline-derived CDR1 and CDR2 are TSWWSYY and QGS. CDR3 sequence reads: CALRELPLVNSCTGGPLGYTDKLIF. CDR3 bases: TGTGCTCTTAGGGAACTCCCGCTAGTCAACTCCTGTACTGGGGGACCACTAGGGTACACCGATAAACTCATCTTT.

Of note for this clone: For this DNA, TCRdb reports the protein of a much larger clone, which diverges at residue 20, most likely from a read error; the protein presented here is translated directly from the DNA. The CDR3 nucleotides read TGTGCCTGTGACCCCCCGGACTGGGGGATACGCGTGGGCTCCTGGGACACCCGACAGACGTTTTTC. Its protein product is CACDPPDWGIRVGSWDTRQTFF. For the V gene the call is TRDV2; the J gene has no call; the table names TRDD3, a call not compared with the DNA. Germline V gives CDR1 GEAIGNYY, CDR2 EKD. This CDR3 spans 22 amino acids.

The sample holds many counts of this clone. The gene calls are TRDV1 and TRDJ1; D is undetermined. The ends were cut back, 4 bases at V and 0 bases at J, with 12 bases in the middle. From germline, CDR1 is TSWWSYY and CDR2 QGS. This CDR3 is built from 15 residues. CDR3 protein: CALGARPTYTDKLIF. In DNA, the CDR3 is TGTGCTCTTGGGGCTCGCCCCACGTACACCGATAAACTCATCTTT.

This clone occurred a few times. It differs at one base from a far larger clone, so likely a read error. Other DNA sequences in the sample encode the same CDR3. The V gene is TRDV1, the J gene TRDJ3, with 9 bases matching TRDD3. TCRdb records no J gene; here it was assigned by comparing the DNA to germline. J was trimmed by 0 bases and V by 3 bases; bases with no gene match: 6. CDR3 length: 19 amino acids. Germline V CDR1 and CDR2: TSWWSYY, QGS. The CDR3 DNA follows: TGTGCTCTTGGGGAGACTGGGGGACTTTACTCCTGGGACACCCGACAGATGTTTTTC. Encoded protein: CALGETGGLYSWDTRQMFF.

There are a few counts of this clone. The TCRdb protein comes from a much larger clone and disagrees with this DNA's translation at residue 15, likely due to a read error; the protein given here is derived from the DNA. The CDR3, as DNA: TGTGCTCTTGGGGAACCCTCCCATTCCTACTCAATACTGGGGGGCTTTTTCGACACCGATAAACTCATCTTT. Amino acids: CALGEPSHSYSILGGFFDTDKLIF. The chain combines TRDV1 with TRDJ1; D possibly corresponds to TRDD3 (8 bases). TCRdb does not report a J gene; here it was assigned by matching the DNA to germline references. The germline CDR1 and CDR2 sequences are TSWWSYY and QGS. CDR3 length equals 24 residues. V lost 1 base, J lost 0 bases, and 36 bases lay in between.

The sample holds many counts of this clone. The protein TCRdb gives is from a much larger clone and does not agree with this DNA's translation at residue 9, likely a read error; the protein shown here comes from the DNA. This chain uses TRDV2 with TRDJ1; TRDD3 might be the D (5 bases). There are 15 residues in the CDR3. The V end lost 3 bases, the J end lost 1 base, and 14 bases lay between the germline ends. Germline lookup yields CDR1 GEAIGNYY and CDR2 EKD. The DNA for the CDR3 is TGTGCCTGTGACCAGTGGGGCCTTTGCACCGATAAACTCATCTTT. Amino acids: CACDQWGLCTDKLIF.

This clone showed up just a few times. A read error likely explains why the TCRdb protein, taken from a much larger clone, differs from this DNA's translation at residue 10; the protein shown is translated from the DNA. The chain couples TRDV1 to TRDJ1; 11 bases are shared with TRDD3. Germline CDR1 is TSWWSYY and CDR2 is QGS. This CDR3 is built from 15 residues. The J segment lost 3 bases and the V segment lost 1 base, leaving 1 base of the junction unmatched. CDR3 sequence (DNA): TGTGCTCTTGGGGAACCTGGGGGATACCCCGATAAACTCATCTTT. Its protein is CALGEPGGYPDKLIF.

This clone appeared a few times. The gene calls are TRDV1 and TRDJ1, with 7 positions matching TRDD2. The J segment lost 5 bases and the V segment lost 1 base, leaving 25 bases of the junction unmatched. Germline V gene data show CDR1 as TSWWSYY and CDR2 as QGS. The CDR3 extends over 21 amino acids. In DNA, the CDR3 is TGTGCTCTTGGGGAACCCCATTCTCTTTTCCTACCAGGAGGATTCTGTGATAAACTCATCTTT. It encodes CALGEPHSLFLPGGFCDKLIF.

In this sample, this clone turned up a few times. A read error likely explains this, since a far larger clone differs by one base. Other DNA sequences in the sample encode the same CDR3. V gene TRDV3 combines with J gene TRDJ1; 10 bases are a match to TRDD3. The CDR3 sequence is 14 residues long. CDR1 is TVYSNPD, CDR2 GDNSRS, per germline (reference sequence). CDR3 in amino acids: CAFLGGYATDKLIF. CDR3 nucleotides: TGTGCCTTTTTGGGGGGATACGCCACCGATAAGCTCATCTTT.

There are a few counts of this clone. The TCRdb protein comes from a much larger clone and disagrees with this DNA's translation at residue 16, likely due to a read error; the protein given here is derived from the DNA. The J gene has no call, while the V gene is TRDV1; the table gives TRDD3 as D, unverified against the DNA. This CDR3 is built from 19 residues. Germline V CDR1 and CDR2: TSWWSYY, QGS. CDR3 DNA sequence: TGTGCTCTTGGGGAACTTCCGGCCTTCCTTTCCCCATACACCGATAACCTCATCTTT. This codes for CALGELPAFLSPYTDNLIF.

In its sample, this clone was seen a few times. The amino acid sequence in TCRdb belongs to a much larger clone and departs from this DNA's translation at residue 5, likely a sequencing read error; the sequence shown is translated from the DNA. The rearrangement links TRDV2 to TRDJ1, with 11 bases lining up with TRDD3. Assignment of the J gene here rests on matching the DNA to germline, because TCRdb gives none. Unmatched junction bases numbered 22, after V lost 2 bases and J lost 0 bases. CDR3 length equals 22 residues. CDR1 and CDR2 from the germline V gene are GEAIGNYY and EKD. This chain's CDR3 is CACDNLPGDWGIKKTNTDKLIF. DNA for the CDR3: TGTGCCTGTGACAACCTTCCTGGCGACTGGGGGATAAAGAAAACAAACACCGATAAACTCATCTTT.

This clone showed up just a few times. The V and J genes are TRDV2 and TRDJ3; 7 bases are a match to TRDD3. The J gene, missing from TCRdb, was assigned here through DNA to germline matching. V gave up 3 bases and J gave up 0 bases; unmatched junction bases: 16. The CDR3 runs 21 residues. CDR1 and CDR2 (germline): GEAIGNYY, EKD. The CDR3 DNA reads as TGTGCCTGTGACTCGTCCTGTACTGGGGTATTGGTCTCCTGGGACACCCGACAGATGTTTTTC. Translation: CACDSSCTGVLVSWDTRQMFF.